This entry features one T cell receptor beta chain sequence. The CDR3 spans 13 residues. The data stem from a study of beta chain features in type 1 diabetes. The entirety of the isolated RNA underwent reverse transcription, so expressed TCRB transcripts were sequenced. Sequencing was performed with immunoSEQ multiplex PCR; in TCRdb, only in-frame clones are kept and a portion is missing. The data contain fewer than 650,000 clones, roughly a sixth of them singletons. V is TRBV21-1 and J is TRBJ2-1; TRBD1, the D gene given by the table, was not confirmed from the DNA. TRBV21-1 is flagged as a pseudogene. The TCR originated in a man younger than 30 in good health. Sequencing used naive CD4+ T cells from blood. CDR3 amino acids: CASSPRGYNEQFF. The CDR3 DNA follows: TGTGCCAGCAGCCCCAGGGGGTACAATGAGCAGTTCTTC.